The rows below give T cell receptor beta chains drawn from one sample of a study of Tregs in tolerant kidney transplant recipients. Here immunoSEQ multiplex PCR was the method, and the copy in TCRdb shows in-frame clones only, minus some. This sample yields about 88,000 clones, of which 90% to 95% are seen a single time; 4.5% to 5% belongs to the top ten. Sequencing input: CD8+ T cells from blood. The receptors stem from a human donor in good health. The CDR3 runs from the conserved cysteine through the conserved F or W. The D gene is left open where the match is weak. Size values are once, few and many counts, or a class for expanded clones, and some rows have none.

>TRBV19|.|.|TRBJ1-2
CASSIIGGQYGYTF
TGTGCCAGTAGTATAATAGGGGGGCAGTATGGCTACACCTTC
>TRBV4-1|.|.|TRBJ2-1
CASKVLSSSYNEQFF
TGCGCCAGCAAGGTTCTCTCGAGCTCCTACAATGAGCAGTTCTTC
>TRBV30|.|.|TRBJ2-7
CAWSLGTSYEQYF
TGTGCCTGGAGTTTAGGGACCTCCTACGAGCAGTACTTC
>TRBV5-6|TRBD2|.|TRBJ2-2
CASSFGTRSTGELFF
TGTGCCAGCAGCTTTGGGACTAGGTCCACCGGGGAGCTGTTTTTT
>TRBV19|TRBD1|once|TRBJ2-5
CASSMGQGWGETQYF
TGTGCCAGTAGTATGGGACAGGGGTGGGGAGAGACCCAGTACTTC
>TRBV4-1|.|.|TRBJ2-3
CASSQEEGTQYF
TGCGCCAGCAGCCAAGAAGAGGGTACGCAGTATTTT
>TRBV18|TRBD1|.|TRBJ2-7
CASSLPGQSYEQYF
TGTGCCAGCTCTCTTCCGGGACAGTCCTACGAGCAGTACTTC
>TRBV4-1|TRBD1|.|TRBJ1-4
CASSQMPFGTAPTNEKLFF
TGCGCCAGCAGCCAAATGCCGTTCGGGACAGCCCCAACTAATGAAAAACTGTTTTTT
>TRBV27|.|.|TRBJ2-5
CASRRRDVETQYF
TGTGCCAGCAGGAGGAGAGATGTGGAGACCCAGTACTTC
>TRBV19|TRBD2|.|TRBJ2-7
CASSPPAGGPHEQYF
TGTGCCAGTTCCCCGCCCGCGGGGGGGCCCCACGAGCAGTACTTC
>TRBV6-5|.|.|TRBJ1-5
CASSYGGSNQPQHF
TGTGCCAGCAGTTACGGAGGTAGCAATCAGCCCCAGCATTTT
>TRBV6-5|TRBD1|.|TRBJ1-2
CASSSDRGRSGYTF
TGTGCCAGCAGCAGCGACAGGGGAAGAAGTGGCTACACCTTC
>TRBV7-9|.|.|TRBJ2-2
CASSLVGTPNTGELFF
TGTGCCAGCAGCTTAGTGGGGACTCCGAACACCGGGGAGCTGTTTTTT
>TRBV9|.|.|TRBJ1-1
CASSVAGTPKGTEAFF
TGTGCCAGCAGCGTAGCCGGGACACCGAAGGGGACTGAAGCTTTCTTT
>TRBV10-3|TRBD2|.|TRBJ2-3
CAIRGRESSTDTQYF
TGTGCCATCAGGGGGAGGGAGTCTAGCACAGATACGCAGTATTTT
>TRBV6-1|TRBD2|.|TRBJ2-5
CASSEVRAGFGETQYF
TGTGCCAGCAGTGAAGTAAGAGCGGGGTTTGGAGAGACCCAGTACTTC
>TRBV5-1|.|.|TRBJ1-2
CASSPDLGGQYGYTF
TGCGCCAGCAGCCCGGATCTCGGGGGGCAGTATGGCTACACCTTC
>TRBV9|.|.|TRBJ1-2
CASSVAGGGLRYGYTF
TGTGCCAGCAGCGTAGCGGGGGGGGGACTTCGCTATGGCTACACCTTC
>TRBV20-1|.|.|TRBJ2-7
CSAPTYYEQYF
TGCAGTGCTCCTACCTATTACGAGCAGTACTTC
>TRBV6-4|TRBD2|few|TRBJ2-3
CASSLAGATDTQYF
TGTGCCAGCAGTCTAGCGGGGGCCACAGATACGCAGTATTTT
>TRBV7-6|TRBD1|.|TRBJ2-7
CASSLDRDRGLAYEQYF
TGTGCCAGCAGCTTAGACCGGGACAGGGGTTTGGCCTACGAGCAGTACTTC
>TRBV4-1|TRBD1|.|TRBJ1-1
CASSQIQGARTEAFF
TGCGCCAGCAGCCAGATACAGGGGGCGCGGACTGAAGCTTTCTTT
>TRBV19|.|.|TRBJ2-1
CASSMVGVAYNEQFF
TGTGCCAGTAGTATGGTGGGGGTGGCCTACAATGAGCAGTTCTTC
>TRBV4-2|TRBD2|.|TRBJ2-1
CASSQEGRETYNEQFF
TGTGCCAGCAGCCAAGAAGGGCGGGAGACTTACAATGAGCAGTTCTTC
>TRBV7-8|TRBD1|.|TRBJ1-5
CASRQGTSNQPQHF
TGTGCCAGCAGACAGGGGACGAGCAATCAGCCCCAGCATTTT
>TRBV2|TRBD1|.|TRBJ1-1
CASSALRPGTEDTEAFF
TGTGCCAGCAGTGCCCTGAGACCCGGGACAGAGGACACTGAAGCTTTCTTT
>TRBV27|.|.|TRBJ2-1
CASSEFGYNEQFF
TGTGCCAGCTCGGAGTTCGGCTACAATGAGCAGTTCTTC
>TRBV27|TRBD1|.|TRBJ2-7
CASSLYRGPYEQYF
TGTGCCAGCAGTTTATACAGGGGCCCCTACGAGCAGTACTTC
>TRBV7-9|TRBD2|.|TRBJ2-1
CASSRLWRETLNEQFF
TGTGCCAGCAGCCGCCTTTGGCGGGAGACGCTTAATGAGCAGTTCTTC
>TRBV7-9|TRBD1|.|TRBJ1-4
CASSHPRGRNEKLFF
TGTGCCAGCAGCCACCCCAGGGGGAGGAATGAAAAACTGTTTTTT
>TRBV5-1|.|.|TRBJ1-4
CASSGEDATNEKLFF
TGCGCCAGCAGCGGGGAAGATGCAACTAATGAAAAACTGTTTTTT
>TRBV7-9|TRBD1|.|TRBJ2-7
CASSGSLTGDPYEQYF
TGTGCCAGCAGCGGCTCACTGACAGGGGATCCCTACGAGCAGTACTTC
>TRBV19|.|.|TRBJ1-1
CASSIDLLVTEAFF
TGTGCCAGTAGTATAGATCTATTGGTCACTGAAGCTTTCTTT
>TRBV7-8|.|.|TRBJ2-6
CASSLRRRVAGANVLTF
TGTGCCAGCAGCTTGAGGCGCAGGGTGGCTGGGGCCAACGTCCTGACTTTC
>TRBV27|.|.|TRBJ1-2
CASSFSPGRTNYGYTF
TGTGCCAGCAGTTTCTCGCCGGGACGGACAAACTATGGCTACACCTTC
>TRBV6-5|.|.|TRBJ2-3
CASSYYSSTDTQYF
TGTGCCAGCAGTTACTATAGCAGCACAGATACGCAGTATTTT
>TRBV6-4|TRBD2|.|TRBJ2-2
CASSDSTSGDTGELFF
TGTGCCAGCAGTGACTCGACTAGCGGGGACACCGGGGAGCTGTTTTTT
>TRBV4-1|.|.|TRBJ1-6
CASSQPPRGSPLHF
TGCGCCAGCAGCCAACCTCCCAGGGGTTCACCCCTCCACTTT
>TRBV9|.|.|TRBJ2-7
CASSGRDVKPEQYF
TGTGCCAGCAGCGGCCGGGACGTCAAACCAGAGCAGTACTTC
>TRBV5-4|.|.|TRBJ2-2
CASSLAEAGLNTGELFF
TGTGCCAGCAGCTTGGCCGAGGCAGGACTGAACACCGGGGAGCTGTTTTTT
>TRBV30|.|.|TRBJ1-5
CAWSADGSNQPQHF
TGTGCCTGGAGTGCCGACGGGAGCAATCAGCCCCAGCATTTT
>TRBV6-5|TRBD2|.|TRBJ2-1
CASSYSGGDWQFF
TGTGCCAGCAGTTACTCGGGGGGGGATTGGCAGTTCTTC
>TRBV4-1|TRBD1|.|TRBJ2-7
CASSQASGGSSYEQYF
TGCGCCAGCAGCCAAGCCTCAGGGGGAAGCTCCTACGAGCAGTACTTC
>TRBV27|TRBD2|.|TRBJ2-7
CASSLAGTYEQYF
TGTGCCAGCAGTCTAGCGGGGACCTACGAGCAGTACTTC
>TRBV5-6|.|.|TRBJ2-1
CASDGMAGEYNEQFF
TGTGCCAGCGACGGGATGGCAGGAGAATACAATGAGCAGTTCTTC
>TRBV5-4|.|.|TRBJ2-5
CASSFDLQETQYF
TGTGCCAGCAGCTTCGATTTACAAGAGACCCAGTACTTC
>TRBV9|.|.|TRBJ2-1
CASSEGESNEQFF
TGTGCCAGCAGCGAGGGAGAAAGCAATGAGCAGTTCTTC
>TRBV19|TRBD1|.|TRBJ1-1
CASSIEGQGLNTEAFF
TGTGCCAGTAGTATAGAGGGACAGGGGTTGAACACTGAAGCTTTCTTT
>TRBV5-1|TRBD1|once|TRBJ1-2
CASSWTGVDYGYTF
TGCGCCAGCAGCTGGACAGGGGTAGACTATGGCTACACCTTC
>TRBV7-9|TRBD1|.|TRBJ2-2
CASSLPTGLTGELFF
TGTGCCAGCAGCTTACCGACAGGGCTGACCGGGGAGCTGTTTTTT
>TRBV20-1|TRBD2|once|TRBJ2-1
CISLANNEQFF
TGCATTTCACTAGCGAACAATGAGCAGTTCTTC
>TRBV4-1|.|.|TRBJ2-7
CASSQEQGSSSYEQYF
TGCGCCAGCAGCCAAGAACAAGGGAGTAGCTCCTACGAGCAGTACTTC
>TRBV9|TRBD1|.|TRBJ1-2
CASSVGQSAAGGNYGYTF
TGTGCCAGCAGCGTAGGACAATCGGCGGCAGGGGGGAACTATGGCTACACCTTC
>TRBV19|TRBD2|.|TRBJ2-1
CASRPGLYNEQFF
TGTGCCTCGCGCCCGGGACTATACAATGAGCAGTTCTTC
>TRBV6-5|TRBD1|.|TRBJ2-3
CASSYSTGGPDTQYF
TGTGCCAGCAGTTACTCGACAGGGGGCCCAGATACGCAGTATTTT